The rows below give T cell receptor beta chains drawn from one sample of a study of T cell responses to AZD1222 COVID-19 vaccine. Sequenced by immunoSEQ multiplex PCR; TCRdb stores in-frame clones only, minus some. Found here are 120,000 or so clones, around 90% of them singletons; the top ten hold 5% to 6%. The sequencing used peripheral blood, collected on day 0 of AZD1222 vaccination. These receptors all come from an adult in good health. The CDR3 runs from the conserved cysteine through the conserved F or W. The D gene is left open where the match is weak. Expanded clones are given a class, and other clones once, few, many or no size at all.

d_call	v_call	clone_size	j_call	cdr3_aa	cdr3_nt
-	TRBV30	once	TRBJ1-1	CAWSVGLPNTEAFF	TGTGCCTGGAGTGTGGGTCTCCCGAACACTGAAGCTTTCTTT
-	TRBV5-4	-	TRBJ2-1	CASSLGGGEYNEQFF	TGTGCCAGCAGCTTGGGCGGAGGAGAATACAATGAGCAGTTCTTC
-	TRBV4-1	-	TRBJ2-7	CASSQESLTGGEQYF	TGCGCCAGCAGCCAAGAATCTCTAACTGGGGGCGAGCAGTACTTC
-	TRBV30	-	TRBJ2-5	CAWRPPGATRETQYF	TGTGCCTGGAGGCCTCCCGGGGCTACCAGAGAGACCCAGTACTTC
-	TRBV5-6	-	TRBJ1-1	CASSFRQETEAFF	TGTGCCAGCAGCTTCAGGCAGGAGACTGAAGCTTTCTTT
-	TRBV12-5	-	TRBJ2-1	CASGLRGANEQFF	TGTGCTAGTGGTTTGAGGGGGGCGAATGAGCAGTTCTTC
TRBD1	TRBV24-1	-	TRBJ2-1	CATSPIDRDPYNEQFF	TGTGCCACCAGTCCGATTGACAGGGACCCTTACAATGAGCAGTTCTTC
-	TRBV30	-	TRBJ1-2	CAWSEQLYGYTF	TGTGCCTGGAGTGAGCAGCTCTATGGCTACACCTTC
-	TRBV19	-	TRBJ1-2	CASSIHVRAYGYTF	TGTGCCAGTAGTATCCACGTGAGGGCCTATGGCTACACCTTC
-	TRBV7-2	-	TRBJ1-1	CASSFRGGTFF	TGTGCCAGCAGCTTCAGGGGTGGTACTTTCTTT
TRBD2	TRBV28	once	TRBJ2-1	CASSLGGGDEQFF	TGTGCCAGCAGTTTAGGGGGGGGTGATGAGCAGTTCTTC
-	TRBV6-5	-	TRBJ1-1	CASSFQQGNTEAFF	TGTGCCAGCAGTTTCCAACAGGGGAACACTGAAGCTTTCTTT
-	TRBV7-9	-	TRBJ1-1	CASSLDGSGGFF	TGTGCCAGCAGCTTAGATGGTTCAGGTGGATTCTTT
-	TRBV5-1	-	TRBJ1-4	CASREGDPTNEKLFF	TGCGCCAGCCGTGAGGGAGACCCAACTAATGAAAAACTGTTTTTT
TRBD2	TRBV25-1	-	TRBJ2-1	CASSQAGDLSNEQFF	TGTGCCAGCAGCCAAGCGGGGGACCTGTCCAATGAGCAGTTCTTC
TRBD1	TRBV12-5	-	TRBJ2-1	CASGFNSGQYNEQFF	TGTGCTAGTGGCTTTAACTCGGGACAGTACAATGAGCAGTTCTTC
TRBD1	TRBV9	-	TRBJ2-3	CASSPSDDRGTDTQYF	TGTGCCAGCAGCCCCTCGGACGACAGGGGCACAGATACGCAGTATTTT
TRBD1	TRBV19	-	TRBJ1-5	CASTGTGGRQPQHF	TGTGCCAGTACCGGGACAGGGGGCCGACAGCCCCAGCATTTT
TRBD2	TRBV25-1	-	TRBJ2-1	CASSVASGDYNEQFF	TGTGCCAGCAGTGTTGCTAGCGGGGACTACAATGAGCAGTTCTTC
-	TRBV6-5	-	TRBJ1-5	CASRPWDTNQPQHF	TGTGCCAGCAGACCCTGGGACACCAATCAGCCCCAGCATTTT
-	TRBV6-5	-	TRBJ1-2	CASTPLEGSRAYTF	TGTGCCAGCACCCCCTTGGAAGGCTCAAGGGCCTACACCTTC
-	TRBV6-5	-	TRBJ2-7	CASSYSSISYEQYF	TGTGCCAGCAGTTACTCATCTATCTCCTACGAGCAGTACTTC
TRBD2	TRBV5-1	once	TRBJ2-7	CASSRGLAGQNSYEQYF	TGCGCCAGCAGCCGCGGACTAGCGGGACAAAACTCCTACGAGCAGTACTTC
-	TRBV7-2	-	TRBJ1-1	CASSFRQNTEAFF	TGTGCCAGCAGCTTTCGACAAAACACTGAAGCTTTCTTT
-	TRBV15	-	TRBJ1-5	CATSREPLGQPQHF	TGTGCCACCAGCAGAGAGCCGTTAGGTCAGCCCCAGCATTTT
-	TRBV4-2	-	TRBJ1-6	CASSQVGASPLHF	TGTGCCAGCAGCCAAGTCGGGGCTTCACCCCTCCACTTT
-	TRBV3-1/TRBV3-2	-	TRBJ2-7	CASSLGVIGNEQYF	TGTGCCAGCAGCCTCGGAGTGATCGGCAACGAGCAGTACTTC
-	TRBV3-1/TRBV3-2	-	TRBJ1-1	CASSQAGTRVTEAFF	TGTGCCAGCAGCCAAGCCGGGACACGGGTTACTGAAGCTTTCTTT
-	TRBV12-3/TRBV12-4	-	TRBJ1-5	CASSLHRGPQHF	TGTGCCAGCAGTCTCCACAGAGGGCCCCAGCATTTT
-	TRBV13	-	TRBJ1-3	CASSPTETPGNTIYF	TGTGCCAGCAGCCCAACCGAAACCCCTGGAAACACCATATATTTT
TRBD2	TRBV27	-	TRBJ2-7	CASSLVWEGEQYF	TGTGCCAGCAGTTTGGTTTGGGAGGGAGAGCAGTACTTC
-	TRBV4-3	-	TRBJ1-2	CASSRGRDGYTF	TGCGCCAGCAGCCGGGGACGGGATGGCTACACCTTC
TRBD1	TRBV27	-	TRBJ1-1	CASSPTRGGLGTEAFF	TGTGCCAGCAGCCCTACGAGAGGGGGCTTGGGCACTGAAGCTTTCTTT
TRBD1	TRBV7-9	few	TRBJ1-1	CASSAPGTGIEAFF	TGTGCCAGCAGCGCTCCCGGGACAGGGATTGAAGCTTTCTTT
-	TRBV5-6	once	TRBJ1-1	CASSLRQGGTEAFF	TGTGCCAGCAGCTTGCGCCAGGGAGGCACTGAAGCTTTCTTT
TRBD1	TRBV7-6	-	TRBJ2-7	CASSLGGGQGYEQYF	TGTGCCAGCAGCTTAGGAGGGGGACAGGGCTACGAGCAGTACTTC
-	TRBV4-1	-	TRBJ1-5	CASSQDWRDQPQHF	TGCGCCAGCAGCCAAGACTGGAGGGATCAGCCCCAGCATTTT
-	TRBV5-5	-	TRBJ1-4	CASSFDGREKLFF	TGTGCCAGCAGCTTTGATGGAAGAGAAAAACTGTTTTTT
-	TRBV2	-	TRBJ1-2	CASRFRQVSNYGYTF	TGTGCCAGCAGGTTTCGGCAGGTGTCTAACTATGGCTACACCTTC
-	TRBV11-2	-	TRBJ1-6	CASSLDSYNSPLHF	TGTGCCAGCAGCTTAGACTCCTATAATTCACCCCTCCACTTT
TRBD1	TRBV5-6	once	TRBJ1-4	CASSFLGRGQGDEKLFF	TGTGCCAGCAGCTTCCTAGGCCGGGGACAGGGGGATGAAAAACTGTTTTTT
-	TRBV18	-	TRBJ1-1	CASSPSQENTEAFF	TGTGCCAGCTCACCCTCGCAGGAGAACACTGAAGCTTTCTTT
TRBD1	TRBV2	-	TRBJ2-5	CASSGQGFQETQYF	TGTGCCAGCTCAGGACAGGGATTCCAAGAGACCCAGTACTTC